Reported below is one T cell receptor beta chain. The antigen is unknown. CDR3 length: 15 residues. Germline CDR1 MNHNY, CDR2 SVGAGI (reference sequence). Trimming cost V 4 bases and J 8 bases; bases outside gene matches: 7. The investigators amplified TCR beta CDR3 regions from RNA transcripts. The primer set for the first-round RT-PCR of the TCR CDR3 was HTBI. TCRdb reprocessed the multiplex PCR reads with MiXCR, giving one entry per CDR3 protein. This table has 540,000 or so distinct CDR3 sequences, about 45% appearing once. The sample originates from a study of T cells in Graves' hyperthyroidism and ophthalmopathy. Notes on the study in general: Through a model of 13 V-J features, ophthalmopathy was separated from stable hyperthyroidism.

What was sequenced was peripheral blood or thyroid tissue (not recorded which). J is TRBJ2-7 and V is TRBV6-6; 14 bases are a match to TRBD2. The TCR sequence derives from an adult woman with Graves' disease, either hyperthyroidism or ophthalmopathy (not recorded which). CDR3 sequence reads: CASSFAGTSGGKQYF. The CDR3 bases are TGTGCCAGCAGTTTCGCCGGGACTAGCGGGGGAAAGCAGTACTTC.